This T cell receptor (beta chain) originates from a study of technical replicates of blood from a few donors. Sequencing was performed with immunoSEQ multiplex PCR; in TCRdb, only in-frame clones are kept and a portion is missing. This sample has over 50,000 clones, with approximately 97% found just once. The CDR3 is 19 residues long. Per the germline V gene, CDR1 is LNHNV and CDR2 is YYDKDF (reference sequence). After removal of 5 bases from V and 5 bases from J, the junction contained 18 bases not matched to a gene. The sequence derives from a human donor in good health. The sample was T cells isolated from PBMCs. The chain is built from TRBV15 and TRBJ2-2; 9 bases match TRBD1. CDR3 bases: TGTGCCACCAGCGGCCGGATAACTACAGGGGGCGCAGGGACCGGGGAGCTGTTTTTT. Protein sequence: CATSGRITTGGAGTGELFF. Filled out from reference TRBV15 and TRBJ2-2, the complete variable domain reads DAMVIQNPRYQVTQFGKPVTLSCSQTLNHNVMYWYQQKSSQAPKLLFHYYDKDFNNEADTPDNFQSRRPNTSFCFLDIRSPGLGDTAMYLCATSGRITTGGAGTGELFFGEGSRLTVL.